This TCR beta chain came from a study of shared clonotypes between healthy human individuals. Overall study: For every donor, three CD4 naive, three CD4 memory, two CD8 naive and one CD8 memory plates were used. Study-level results: Rarefaction gave evidence that sorted-subset sequencing remained incomplete despite large depth.

Replicate sorted-subset PCRs were loaded with around 0.2 ug DNA, 30,000 to 35,000 T cell genomes. Profiling relied on immunoSEQ multiplex PCR, and the TCRdb table lists in-frame clones only, not all of them. The sample consists of around 1.4 million clones, 98% of them appearing once. V was cut by 0 bases and J by 3 bases, with 14 bases left in between. The CDR3 sequence is 16 residues long. Germline CDR1 reads GTSNPN; CDR2 reads SVGIG (reference sequence). With respect to this clone: The target antigen is unknown.

The rearrangement uses TRBV30 and TRBJ1-4; D remains unclear. Sequencing was carried out using naive CD4+ T cells sorted from blood. Subset given: CD45RA+ positively selected. This clonotype was sampled from a young man in good health. The CDR3 protein is CAWSVGRLGSNEKLFF. The CDR3 region has the DNA TGTGCCTGGAGTGTAGGCCGCCTGGGTTCTAATGAAAAACTGTTTTTT.